The 26 T cell receptor beta chains listed next were all sequenced from one sample in a study of cytomegalovirus exposure and HLA in healthy donors. PCR primers comprised 60 Vbeta and 13 Jbeta primers. Using immunoSEQ multiplex PCR, the repertoire was profiled, and TCRdb retains in-frame clones only, with some absent. The sample carries over 150,000 clones, 65% to 70% recorded once. Sequencing used PBMCs. The receptors were sampled from a woman between 18 and 29 years old in good health and CMV-seropositive.

The V call is TRBV9, the J call TRBJ1-2, with TRBD1 as a possible D gene (6 bases). V lost 4 bases and J 4 bases, leaving 20 bases between the germline ends. This CDR3 has 16 residues. Germline CDR1 SGDLS, CDR2 YYNGEE. DNA of the CDR3: TGTGCCAGCAGCCCCCGACTCGCGGGGGCGTCCTATGGCTACACCTTC. It is translated as CASSPRLAGASYGYTF.

The chain has TRBV6-5 and TRBJ2-4, with TRBD1 matching over 10 bases. The germline V gene encodes CDR1 MNHEY and CDR2 SVGAGI. The V gene end was trimmed by 8 bases and the J gene end by 9 bases; junction bases not matched to a gene: 7. This CDR3 is 13 amino acids long. CDR3 bases: TGTGCCAGCCGGGACAGGGGCCTTAGCATTCAGTACTTC. This encodes CASRDRGLSIQYF.

The count of this clone is one. The chain links TRBV27 to TRBJ2-6; tentatively, D is TRBD2 (7 bases). CDR1 and CDR2 from the germline V gene are MNHEY and SMNVEV (reference sequence). V lost 8 bases to trimming and J lost 0 bases, with 14 bases between them. The CDR3 runs to 16 residues. The CDR3 sequence is CASRGRGSSGANVLTF. CDR3 in DNA: TGTGCCAGCCGGGGGAGGGGGAGCTCTGGGGCCAACGTCCTGACTTTC.

The rearrangement uses TRBV5-6 and TRBJ1-2, with D possibly matching TRBD1 (6 bases). The germline CDR1 and CDR2 sequences are SGHDT and YYEEEE. This CDR3 contains 14 residues. V gave up 4 bases and J gave up 4 bases, with 14 bases separating them. CDR3 sequence (DNA): TGTGCCAGCAGCCGTGACAGGAGTGGCTATGGCTACACCTTC. Translation gives CASSRDRSGYGYTF. The variable domain in full, with the rest retrieved from reference TRBV5-6 and TRBJ1-2, is DAGVTQSPTHLIKTRGQQVTLRCSPKSGHDTVSWYQQALGQGPQFIFQYYEEEERQRGNFPDRFSGHQFPNYSSELNVNALLLGDSALYLCASSRDRSGYGYTFGSGTRLTVV.

This chain joins TRBV7-9 and TRBJ2-5; D possibly corresponds to TRBD1 (5 bases). Germline CDR1 reads SEHNR; CDR2 reads FQNEAQ (reference sequence). This CDR3 has 14 amino acids. The germline V and J ends were trimmed by 1 base and 5 bases, with 11 bases remaining between them. The CDR3 here is CASSLVTGQETQYF. The CDR3 DNA reads as TGTGCCAGCAGCTTAGTCACAGGTCAGGAGACCCAGTACTTC.

In nucleotides, the CDR3 is TGTGCCAGCAGCTTAGCTCTGCGGGGAAAAGAGACCCAGTACTTC. It is translated as CASSLALRGKETQYF. The chain couples TRBV7-2 to TRBJ2-5; D possibly corresponds to TRBD2 (6 bases). V shed 0 bases and J shed 3 bases, with 11 bases lying between them. The germline CDR1 and CDR2 sequences are SGHTA and FQGNSA. The CDR3 is 15 residues long.

The chain links TRBV2 to TRBJ2-7, with 7 bases identical to TRBD1. Germline V gives CDR1 SNHLY, CDR2 FYNNEI. The CDR3 extends over 15 amino acids. V dropped 8 bases and J dropped 0; count of bases not matched to a gene: 10. The CDR3 region is CASCADRVSSYEQYF. DNA of the CDR3: TGTGCCAGCTGTGCCGACAGGGTTAGCTCCTACGAGCAGTACTTC.

The chain uses TRBV4-2 and TRBJ2-1, with D unclear. The V end was cut by 0 bases, the J end by 0 bases, with 15 bases between. The CDR3 totals 18 residues. Germline values: CDR1 LGHNA, CDR2 YNFKEQ. The CDR3 loop is CASSQDPKRRSSYNEQFF. The CDR3 nucleotides read TGTGCCAGCAGCCAAGATCCGAAACGCCGGAGCTCCTACAATGAGCAGTTCTTC.

This clone was observed once. The chain combines TRBV5-4 with TRBJ2-1; 11 bases align to TRBD2. The CDR3 length is 14 residues. Trimming took 0 bases from V and 10 from J; bases not matched to a gene: 3. Germline V lookup: CDR1 SGHNT, CDR2 YYREEE (reference sequence). CDR3 DNA sequence: TGTGCCAGCAGCTTGGACGGGACTAGCGGAGAGCAGTTCTTC. Translated, it gives CASSLDGTSGEQFF.

This chain connects TRBV28 to TRBJ1-4; 8 nucleotides line up with TRBD1. The CDR3 is made up of 15 amino acids. Trimming at V came to 6 bases and at J to 7 bases, leaving 10 bases not matched to a gene. Germline CDR1 is MDHEN and CDR2 is SYDVKM. The DNA of the CDR3 is TGTGCCAGCAGAACAGGGGGAGTCGAGTTTGAAAAACTGTTTTTT. This gives the protein CASRTGGVEFEKLFF.

The chain has TRBV6-5 and TRBJ2-2, with 8 bases that match TRBD2. Germline V gives CDR1 MNHEY, CDR2 SVGAGI. The CDR3 covers 15 residues. The J segment lost 4 bases and the V segment lost 1 base, leaving 2 bases of the junction unmatched. CDR3 amino acids: CASSYLAGSTGELFF. DNA for the CDR3: TGTGCCAGCAGTTACTTAGCGGGGAGCACCGGGGAGCTGTTTTTT.

This clone has only one observation. One junction end does not reproduce the germline sequence, and a read error may be involved. Other DNA sequences within the sample encode an identical CDR3. V is TRBV30 and J is TRBJ2-3; a weak D match, TRBD2 (6 bases). CDR3 size: 14 residues. From germline, CDR1 is GTSNPN and CDR2 SVGIG (reference sequence). The CDR3 is CASQTGGGTDTQYF. CDR3 sequence (DNA): TGCGCCTCGCAGACCGGCGGGGGCACAGATACGCAGTATTTT.

The chain joins TRBV14 to TRBJ1-2; no clear D. This CDR3 region has 13 residues. Trimming shortened V by 1 base and J by 4 bases, and 7 bases separated the two germline ends. Per germline, CDR1 SGHDN and CDR2 FVKESK. CDR3 residues: CASSQATVYGYTF. DNA of the CDR3: TGTGCCAGCAGCCAAGCCACAGTCTATGGCTACACCTTC.

The chain combines TRBV29-1 with TRBJ2-7, with 8 bases that match TRBD1. Germline CDR1 and CDR2: SQVTM and ANQGSEA. This CDR3 has 14 amino acids. V shed 2 bases, J shed 2 bases, and the junction held 5 bases outside the gene matches. CDR3 in DNA: TGCAGCGTTGAAACTGGACAGGGAACCTACGAGCAGTACTTC. It encodes CSVETGQGTYEQYF.

The chain links TRBV11-2 to TRBJ2-7; maybe TRBD2 (5 bases). Germline CDR1 is SGHAT and CDR2 is FQNNGV. The CDR3 runs 15 residues. V dropped 2 bases and J dropped 5 bases, with 16 bases sitting between them. For the CDR3, the DNA is TGTGCCAGCAGCTTACGGGGAAAGAGGGCGGACGAGCAGTACTTC. It is translated as CASSLRGKRADEQYF.

The chain joins TRBV5-1 to TRBJ2-1; no clear D. There are 16 residues in the CDR3. V lost 1 base to trimming and J lost 7 bases, with 18 bases between them. Germline CDR1 and CDR2: SGHRS and YFSETQ. CDR3 region: CASSLTGTSPTNEQFF. CDR3 bases: TGCGCCAGCAGCTTGACCGGTACTTCACCGACAAATGAGCAGTTCTTC.

The rearrangement uses TRBV25-1 and TRBJ1-4; TRBD1 matches at 9 bases. Germline-derived CDR1 and CDR2 are MGHDK and SYGVNS. V lost 6 bases to trimming and J lost 6 bases; unmatched junction nucleotides: 8. This CDR3 has 15 residues. The DNA of the CDR3 is TGTGCCAGCAGGGGGGTAGGGACAGGGTATGAAAAACTGTTTTTT. Protein product: CASRGVGTGYEKLFF.

The chain couples TRBV2 to TRBJ2-1, with 10 bases identical to TRBD1. CDR1 is SNHLY, CDR2 FYNNEI, per germline. The length of the CDR3 is 15 residues. The V gene end was trimmed by 8 bases and the J gene end by 1 base; junction bases not matched to a gene: 5. The CDR3 is CASSPGQGSYNEQFF. The CDR3 coding sequence is TGTGCCAGCTCACCGGGACAGGGGTCCTACAATGAGCAGTTCTTC.

The genes are TRBV6-1 and TRBJ1-1, with TRBD1 as a possible D gene (5 bases). Germline values: CDR1 MNHNS, CDR2 SASEGT. The CDR3 contains 15 residues. V lost 7 bases and J lost 4, with 19 bases in between. The CDR3 sequence is CASTGGRLGGTEAFF. The CDR3 nucleotides read TGTGCCAGCACAGGAGGACGGTTGGGGGGCACTGAAGCTTTCTTT.

V gene TRBV7-2 combines with J gene TRBJ1-5, with a weak D call TRBD1 (6 bases). This CDR3 has 13 amino acids. CDR1 SGHTA and CDR2 FQGNSA come from the germline V gene. Trimming took off 5 bases at V and 7 bases at J, with 12 bases between the two ends. The CDR3 here is CASSQGIWQPQHF. The CDR3 DNA reads TGTGCCAGCAGCCAGGGGATATGGCAGCCCCAGCATTTT.

This chain joins TRBV30 and TRBJ2-3, with 10 nucleotides matching TRBD2. The CDR3 runs 15 residues. V lost 1 base and J lost 1; bases outside the gene matches: 2. Germline loops: CDR1 GTSNPN, CDR2 SVGIG (reference sequence). Here the CDR3 reads CAWSALAGGTDTQYF. The CDR3 nucleotides read TGTGCCTGGAGTGCCCTAGCGGGAGGCACAGATACGCAGTATTTT.

This clone was counted at least ten times. The chain employs TRBV5-5 and TRBJ2-3, with 13 bases aligning to TRBD2. Germline trimming cut 4 bases from V and 7 bases from J; bases unmatched to any gene: 15. This CDR3 is built from 18 residues. Germline V gives CDR1 SGHKS, CDR2 YYEKEE (reference sequence). CDR3 coding DNA: TGTGCCAGCAGCAGAAGGACTAGCGGGAGCCAAGAGGGGAATACGCAGTATTTT. Residues: CASSRRTSGSQEGNTQYF.

The chain carries TRBV27 and TRBJ2-7; D possibly corresponds to TRBD2 (5 bases). V shed 4 bases and J shed 2 bases, with 9 bases lying between them. Germline V gene lookup returns CDR1 MNHEY and CDR2 SMNVEV (reference sequence). The CDR3 runs to 13 residues. The CDR3 reads CASSSGLAYEQYF. CDR3 DNA sequence: TGTGCCAGCAGTTCTGGACTGGCCTACGAGCAGTACTTC.

This clone was counted a few times. V usage is TRBV5-1 and J usage is TRBJ2-1; D possibly corresponds to TRBD1 (5 bases). Between the trimmed V and J ends, which lost 0 bases and 6 bases, there was a span of 13 bases. Germline CDR1 SGHRS, CDR2 YFSETQ. This CDR3 spans 15 amino acids. CDR3 coding DNA: TGCGCCAGCAGCTTGGGTGCCAGGGTTGGCAATGAGCAGTTCTTC. It specifies CASSLGARVGNEQFF.

The J gene is TRBJ1-1, the V gene TRBV7-9; no clear D. CDR3 length: 15 residues. V lost 0 bases and J 1 base, leaving 9 bases between the germline ends. The germline CDR1 and CDR2 sequences are SEHNR and FQNEAQ (reference sequence). CDR3 sequence: CASSLAGGRNTEAFF. The CDR3 DNA follows: TGTGCCAGCAGCTTAGCGGGAGGACGGAACACTGAAGCTTTCTTT.

The genes are TRBV5-1 and TRBJ2-1; TRBD2 matches 12 bases. CDR1 and CDR2 (germline): SGHRS, YFSETQ. The V segment lost 5 bases and the J segment 2 bases; nucleotides outside the gene matches: 5. This CDR3 is built from 16 residues. The CDR3: CASSSSGRATYNEQFF. Written as DNA, the CDR3 is TGCGCCAGCAGTTCTAGCGGGAGGGCCACCTACAATGAGCAGTTCTTC.